Given below is one T cell receptor (beta chain) in context. The specificity of this receptor is unknown. Base qualities are not provided; no much larger clone lies one nucleotide away. This entry comes from a study of blood T cell repertoires in COVID-19 (TCRdb year 2020). Regarding the complete study: Collaborator samples came from the United States, Italy and Spain and covered acute and convalescent phases of COVID-19. The prospective study material was composed of cDNA or gDNA derived from T cells, B-cell-depleted T cells, or PBMCs. The dataset comprised deeply sampled blood TCRbeta repertoires from subjects exposed to, actively infected with, or recovered from COVID-19. The repertoires were released in a freely available public database intended as a resource for research on the immune response to SARS-CoV-2. Samples were obtained from the ongoing ImmuneRACE study (first 160 participants) and from some 1,200 subjects provided by 6 global collaborators. The sample metadata nearly always contained a de-identified subject ID, COVID-19 status, age in years and sex. Where HLA class I and class II types were available, the types were taken from metadata supplied by the sample provider, not from assay-based typing.

The immunoSEQ Assay, a bias-controlled multiplex PCR, was used to amplify TCRbeta CDR3 regions from genomic DNA. The authors processed their data as follows. The number of nucleated cells in each sample was estimated by amplification of reference gene primers within the assay. Sequence reads were collapsed and filtered to measure the absolute abundance of every unique TCRbeta CDR3 rearrangement. Productive Simpson clonality was computed per sample as the square root of Simpson's diversity index over productive rearrangements. What TCRdb holds here is the immuneACCESS table cut down to in-frame rearrangements. Part of the clones is not present; checked against another copy, under half of the missing clones reflect an unresolved V gene, and the others are unexplained. From that table come the V and J calls and clone size; the DNA was used to work out D and trimming. In all, the sample holds some 280,000 clones, and around four fifths of those were seen once. The ten largest account for around 4.2% of the sample.

Broader findings and caveats from the paper: How much clinical and demographic metadata was included differed by source and by participant, and the metadata was provided uncurated.

Including cysteine and phenylalanine, the CDR3 has 15 amino acids. CDR3 DNA is the only sequence kept; it has 45 bases, read in frame from the first base. Relative to germline, V is missing 0 bases and J is missing 4 bases, with 7 bases of the junction outside any gene match. CDR1 and CDR2 (SGHDT, YYEEEE) derive from the germline V gene. Whole blood was collected in K2EDTA tubes by collaborating institutions according to the institutions' own protocols. For TCRbeta analysis, collaborator samples were shipped as frozen whole blood, as isolated PBMCs, or as DNA extracted from either sample type. This sequence originates from a woman aged 50 to 60 with active or convalescent COVID-19. Sequencing was done on a sample of peripheral blood. This chain joins TRBV5-6 to TRBJ2-7; 7 bases in the middle match TRBD1. The CDR3 here reads CASSLGGLRGYEQYF. At the DNA level, the sequence is TGTGCCAGCAGCTTGGGAGGACTCAGGGGGTACGAGCAGTACTTC. The CDR3 plus the reference TRBV5-6 and TRBJ2-7 genes for the other parts give the full variable domain: DAGVTQSPTHLIKTRGQQVTLRCSPKSGHDTVSWYQQALGQGPQFIFQYYEEEERQRGNFPDRFSGHQFPNYSSELNVNALLLGDSALYLCASSLGGLRGYEQYFGPGTRLTVT.